This T cell receptor (beta chain) was captured in a study of beta chain features in type 1 diabetes. Findings of the study overall: Naive, central memory and Treg TCRB repertoires seemed to resemble each other more closely in patients than they did in healthy donors. There was a moderate but significant shortening of TCRB CDR3s in all four CD4+ subsets of Type 1 diabetes patients.

This clone appeared a few times. Its antigen remains unidentified. Every isolated RNA sample was fully reverse transcribed, so sequencing captured expressed TCRB transcripts. TCRdb's table, derived via immunoSEQ multiplex PCR, lists solely in-frame clones and lacks some. The repertoire holds a few hundred thousand clones, with about 20% as singletons. Researchers reported sorting CD4+ naive, central memory, regulatory and stem cell-like memory cells via CD45RO/CCR7/CD25/CD127/CD95/CD27. Germline CDR1 and CDR2: SGHDT and YYEEEE. CDR3 length: 13 amino acids. V was pared by 2 bases and J by 4 bases, with 0 bases of the junction left unmatched.

The sequencing sample was made of naive CD4+ T cells from blood. The sequence was collected from a woman aged 40 to 50 with type 1 diabetes. The chain carries TRBV5-6 and TRBJ1-5; 7 nucleotides agree with TRBD1. This CDR3 reads CASSLQGNQPQHF. CDR3 DNA sequence: TGTGCCAGCAGCTTACAGGGGAATCAGCCCCAGCATTTT.